This T cell receptor (beta chain) was sequenced for a study of blood T cell repertoires in COVID-19. The V gene lost 4 bases and the J gene lost 4 bases, with 12 bases spanning the gap. The CDR3 extends over 14 amino acids. Per the germline V gene, CDR1 is LGHDT and CDR2 is YNNKEL (reference sequence). Generated by immunoSEQ multiplex PCR, the TCRdb table keeps only in-frame clones and is missing some. Of 150,000 or so clones detected, more than 75% appear once; the ten largest clones hold about 6%. Sample: peripheral blood. The chain combines TRBV3-1 (or the pseudogene TRBV3-2) with TRBJ2-3; maybe TRBD2 (6 bases). The clonotype was recovered from a man of 80 years or more with acute or convalescent COVID-19. The DNA of the CDR3 is TGTGCCAGCAGCCTGACTAGAACCGCAGATACGCAGTATTTT. It codes for CASSLTRTADTQYF.